The 26 T cell receptor beta chains listed next were all sequenced from one sample in a study of blood T cell repertoires in COVID-19. TCRdb keeps only in-frame clones here, not all; method: immunoSEQ multiplex PCR. This sample has over 85,000 clones, with around nine tenths found just once. Sequenced input: peripheral blood. These receptors were collected from a human donor in a cohort sampled during active COVID-19.

The chain couples TRBV27 to TRBJ1-5; D gene unclear. The CDR3 is 15 residues long. Germline V CDR1 and CDR2: MNHEY, SMNVEV (reference sequence). V lost 1 base to trimming and J lost 0 bases, with 7 bases between them. The CDR3 DNA follows: TGTGCCAGCAGTTTATGGCGCGGTAGCAATCAGCCCCAGCATTTT. It is translated as CASSLWRGSNQPQHF.

The V and J genes are TRBV5-1 and TRBJ2-2, with D possibly being TRBD1 (5 bases). The V gene's germline CDR1 is SGHRS and CDR2 YFSETQ. The CDR3 loop spans 16 amino acids. The V and J ends lost 1 base and 0 bases respectively, with 10 bases between them. The chain's CDR3 is CASSLWAGTNTGELFF. The CDR3 nucleotides read TGCGCCAGCAGCTTGTGGGCAGGGACGAACACCGGGGAGCTGTTTTTT.

This clone was recorded once. This chain connects TRBV27 to TRBJ1-5; the D is unclear. The V and J ends lost 0 bases and 5 bases respectively, with 8 bases between them. Germline assignment: CDR1 MNHEY and CDR2 SMNVEV (reference sequence). The CDR3 consists of 14 residues. DNA of the CDR3: TGTGCCAGCAGTTTATCGTCCGGGTATCAGCCCCAGCATTTT. It translates to CASSLSSGYQPQHF.

This clone was seen a single time. For the CDR3, the DNA is TGTGCCAGCAGCCCAGGGGGCAGCTCTGGAAACACCATATATTTT. It encodes CASSPGGSSGNTIYF. The V gene is TRBV7-9, the J gene TRBJ1-3, with 8 bases that match TRBD1. This CDR3 region has 15 residues. Germline lookup yields CDR1 SEHNR and CDR2 FQNEAQ (reference sequence). J gave up 0 bases and V 5 bases, and 3 bases lay outside the gene matches.

This chain connects TRBV7-9 to TRBJ2-7; TRBD1 might be the D (6 bases). CDR1 and CDR2 from the germline V gene are SEHNR and FQNEAQ (reference sequence). V was pared by 4 bases and J by 3 bases, with 7 bases between. CDR3 length: 12 amino acids. CDR3 residues: CASSSTGYEQYF. Here the CDR3 DNA reads TGTGCCAGCAGCTCGACAGGCTACGAGCAGTACTTC. The full variable domain, rest sourced from reference TRBV7-9 and TRBJ2-7, is DTGVSQNPRHKITKRGQNVTFRCDPISEHNRLYWYRQTLGQGPEFLTYFQNEAQLEKSRLLSDRFSAERPKGSFSTLEIQRTEQGDSAMYLCASSSTGYEQYFGPGTRLTVT.

V and J are TRBV7-3 and TRBJ2-7, with a possible D match to TRBD1 (5 bases). The V end lost 5 bases, the J end lost 6 bases, and 14 bases lay between the germline ends. Germline-derived CDR1 and CDR2 are SGHTA and FQGTGA. The CDR3 is made up of 13 amino acids. The CDR3 reads CASSPAGSSEQYF. CDR3 sequence (DNA): TGTGCCAGCAGCCCAGCAGGGTCGAGCGAGCAGTACTTC. Using reference TRBV7-3 and TRBJ2-7 for the parts outside the CDR3, the full variable domain is GAGVSQTPSNKVTEKGKYVELRCDPISGHTALYWYRQSLGQGPEFLIYFQGTGAADDSGLPNDRFFAVRPEGSVSTLKIQRTERGDSAVYLCASSPAGSSEQYFGPGTRLTVT.

Worth noting for this clone: The germline gene is not matched at one end of the junction; a read error may be the cause. V usage is TRBV7-9 and J usage is TRBJ1-1; D is unresolved. Germline loops: CDR1 SEHNR, CDR2 FQNEAQ (reference sequence). This CDR3 is built from 9 residues. CDR3 bases: TGTGCCAGCAGCTTGTCCCCAGAATTT. Translated, it gives CASSLSPEF.

J is TRBJ2-3 and V is TRBV10-3, with D maybe TRBD1 (7 bases). Looked up from germline, CDR1 is ENHRY and CDR2 is SYGVKD. The CDR3 is made up of 14 amino acids. The V end was cut by 4 bases, the J end by 2 bases, with 10 bases between. CDR3 protein: CAISVEGATDTQYF. The CDR3 DNA sequence: TGTGCCATCAGTGTGGAGGGGGCCACAGATACGCAGTATTTT.

The chain couples TRBV3-1 (or the pseudogene TRBV3-2) to TRBJ1-1; TRBD1 agrees at 8 bases. The germline gives CDR1 LGHDT, CDR2 YNNKEL (reference sequence). Germline trimming cut 6 bases from V and 7 bases from J; bases unmatched to any gene: 10. The CDR3 has 14 residues. The CDR3 DNA reads TGTGCCAGCAGAGACTGGACAGGGCCGCGTGAAGCTTTCTTT. It is translated as CASRDWTGPREAFF.

This sequence joins TRBV11-1 and TRBJ1-1; D unresolved. The CDR3 contains 13 residues. Per germline, CDR1 SGHAT and CDR2 FQDESV (reference sequence). The V end lost 7 bases, the J end lost 2 bases, and 11 bases lay between the germline ends. The CDR3 DNA reads TGTGCCAGCACGAAACCGGGTAACACTGAAGCTTTCTTT. Translation: CASTKPGNTEAFF.

The chain recombines TRBV10-3 with TRBJ2-3; TRBD2 matches at 10 bases. The CDR3 is 16 residues long. Germline-derived CDR1 and CDR2 are ENHRY and SYGVKD. V lost 4 bases and J lost 5; bases outside the gene matches: 9. CDR3 nucleotide sequence: TGTGCCATCAGTGTAGGGCTAGCGGGGGTTGGAGATACGCAGTATTTT. It specifies CAISVGLAGVGDTQYF.

The V and J genes are TRBV7-3 and TRBJ2-3, with a weak D call TRBD2 (6 bases). Deletions cut 2 bases from V and 0 bases from J, with 12 bases between. This CDR3 is 16 amino acids long. Looked up from germline, CDR1 is SGHTA and CDR2 is FQGTGA. The CDR3 here is CASSLVSGTSTDTQYF. As DNA, the CDR3 is TGTGCCAGCAGCTTAGTATCCGGGACTAGCACAGATACGCAGTATTTT.

The chain uses TRBV27 and TRBJ1-1; 9 positions agree with TRBD1. The CDR3 spans 15 residues. The germline V gene has CDR1 MNHEY and CDR2 SMNVEV (reference sequence). With V trimmed by 2 bases and J by 3 bases, 4 bases remained unmatched. CDR3 sequence reads: CASSLGTGTYTEAFF. The CDR3, as DNA: TGTGCCAGCAGTTTAGGGACAGGGACGTACACTGAAGCTTTCTTT.

The chain uses TRBV9 and TRBJ1-2; D is unresolved. The V gene's germline CDR1 is SGDLS and CDR2 YYNGEE. The V and J ends lost 0 bases and 7 bases respectively, with 19 bases between them. The CDR3 contains 16 residues. The CDR3 here is CASSVATGLSSGGYTF. The CDR3 nucleotides are TGTGCCAGCAGCGTAGCTACCGGATTGTCAAGCGGTGGCTACACCTTC. The full variable domain, rest sourced from reference TRBV9 and TRBJ1-2, is DSGVTQTPKHLITATGQRVTLRCSPRSGDLSVYWYQQSLDQGLQFLIQYYNGEERAKGNILERFSAQQFPDLHSELNLSSLELGDSALYFCASSVATGLSSGGYTFGSGTRLTVV.

The DNA for the CDR3 is TGCGCCAGCAGTCCCAGTCGGGGTAAGGCGGATGAGCAGTTCTTC. Residues: CASSPSRGKADEQFF. This sequence joins TRBV5-1 and TRBJ2-1; tentatively, D is TRBD2 (5 bases). V lost 5 bases to trimming and J lost 8 bases, with 20 bases between them. Per germline, CDR1 SGHRS and CDR2 YFSETQ. The CDR3 has 15 residues.

The chain combines TRBV27 with TRBJ1-5; weak D call: TRBD1 (5 bases). V lost 3 bases and J 2 bases, leaving 8 bases between the germline ends. Germline CDR1 and CDR2: MNHEY and SMNVEV (reference sequence). The CDR3 is 14 residues long. The CDR3, as DNA: TGTGCCAGCAGTTTTTGGGGGGGCAATCAGCCCCAGCATTTT. Protein: CASSFWGGNQPQHF.

J is TRBJ2-2 and V is TRBV5-1; tentative D call: TRBD2 (7 bases). CDR1 and CDR2 (germline): SGHRS, YFSETQ. V was pared by 2 bases and J by 6 bases, with 14 bases between. This CDR3 contains 15 residues. This chain's CDR3 is CASSFQRGRAGELFF. The CDR3 nucleotides are TGCGCCAGCAGCTTCCAAAGGGGGAGGGCCGGGGAGCTGTTTTTT.

The CDR3 DNA follows: TGTGCCAGCAGTTTACGGGACTGGACAGGGGCCAAGACCCAGTACTTC. Translating it yields CASSLRDWTGAKTQYF. The chain employs TRBV28 and TRBJ2-5; 9 positions match TRBD1. This CDR3 spans 16 amino acids. With 2 bases clipped from V and 6 bases from J, the junction kept 10 bases outside the gene matches. Germline V lookup: CDR1 MDHEN, CDR2 SYDVKM.

The chain couples TRBV6-2 or TRBV6-3 to TRBJ2-5; TRBD1 matches at 8 bases. The V gene end was trimmed by 6 bases and the J gene end by 7 bases; junction bases not matched to a gene: 7. Germline V lookup: CDR1 MNHEY, CDR2 SVGEGT. The CDR3 spans 13 residues. For the CDR3, the DNA is TGTGCCAGCAGCCCAGGGGGCGTCGGGACCCAGTACTTC. As protein: CASSPGGVGTQYF.

This clone was counted a single time. V is TRBV5-1 and J is TRBJ2-5; D might be TRBD2 (5 bases). V lost 0 bases to trimming and J lost 3 bases, with 15 bases between them. The CDR3 extends over 16 amino acids. Germline values: CDR1 SGHRS, CDR2 YFSETQ. The CDR3 region is CASSLVGGLGKETQYF. CDR3 DNA sequence: TGCGCCAGCAGCTTGGTCGGCGGGCTGGGGAAAGAGACCCAGTACTTC.

This chain connects TRBV27 to TRBJ2-4; a possible D gene is TRBD2 (6 bases). Per the germline V gene, CDR1 is MNHEY and CDR2 is SMNVEV (reference sequence). Trimming removed 3 bases at V and 6 bases at J, with 9 bases between. This CDR3 is built from 13 residues. This CDR3 is CASSLGGANIQYF. CDR3 in DNA: TGTGCCAGCAGTTTGGGCGGGGCAAACATTCAGTACTTC.

The rearrangement joins TRBV11-2 to TRBJ2-5, with TRBD1 matching over 8 bases. The V gene's germline CDR1 is SGHAT and CDR2 FQNNGV. Trimming cost V 5 bases and J 1 base; bases outside gene matches: 12. CDR3 length equals 17 residues. CDR3 protein: CASSQLTSGTGQETQYF. The CDR3 DNA reads TGTGCCAGCAGCCAACTCACCTCCGGGACAGGCCAAGAGACCCAGTACTTC.

V is TRBV28 and J is TRBJ1-2, with 7 positions matching TRBD1. Per the germline V gene, CDR1 is MDHEN and CDR2 is SYDVKM. V lost 4 bases, J lost 8 bases, and 10 bases stayed unmatched. CDR3 length equals 14 residues. CDR3 nucleotides: TGTGCCAGCAGTTACACGGGACAGCCGGGAGGCTACACCTTC. Amino acid sequence: CASSYTGQPGGYTF.

The chain carries TRBV29-1 and TRBJ1-2; D perhaps matches TRBD1 (5 bases). V lost 7 bases and J lost 1, with 13 bases in between. Germline V gene sequence: CDR1 SQVTM, CDR2 ANQGSEA. The length of the CDR3 is 13 residues. Written as DNA, the CDR3 is TGCAGCGCCGGGGGTGATTATAACTATGGCTACACCTTC. It yields the protein CSAGGDYNYGYTF.

The rearrangement joins TRBV27 to TRBJ1-2; D may be TRBD1 (6 bases). CDR1 MNHEY and CDR2 SMNVEV come from the germline V gene (reference sequence). Between the trimmed V and J ends, which lost 3 bases and 1 base, there was a span of 12 bases. This CDR3 comprises 15 residues. In nucleotides, the CDR3 is TGTGCCAGCAGTTTGGGAGGGGGTTTTAACTATGGCTACACCTTC. This gives the protein CASSLGGGFNYGYTF.

The genes are TRBV5-1 and TRBJ1-5, with a possible D match to TRBD1 (6 bases). Germline assignment: CDR1 SGHRS and CDR2 YFSETQ. The CDR3 totals 16 residues. V was shortened by 4 bases and J by 2 bases, with 16 bases between the two germline ends. The chain's CDR3 is CASSPSSGVGNQPQHF. In DNA form, the CDR3 reads TGCGCCAGCAGCCCGTCGTCAGGGGTTGGCAATCAGCCCCAGCATTTT. Looking up the rest from reference TRBV5-1 and TRBJ1-5 gives the full variable domain: KAGVTQTPRYLIKTRGQQVTLSCSPISGHRSVSWYQQTPGQGLQFLFEYFSETQRNKGNFPGRFSGRQFSNSRSEMNVSTLELGDSALYLCASSPSSGVGNQPQHFGDGTRLSIL.